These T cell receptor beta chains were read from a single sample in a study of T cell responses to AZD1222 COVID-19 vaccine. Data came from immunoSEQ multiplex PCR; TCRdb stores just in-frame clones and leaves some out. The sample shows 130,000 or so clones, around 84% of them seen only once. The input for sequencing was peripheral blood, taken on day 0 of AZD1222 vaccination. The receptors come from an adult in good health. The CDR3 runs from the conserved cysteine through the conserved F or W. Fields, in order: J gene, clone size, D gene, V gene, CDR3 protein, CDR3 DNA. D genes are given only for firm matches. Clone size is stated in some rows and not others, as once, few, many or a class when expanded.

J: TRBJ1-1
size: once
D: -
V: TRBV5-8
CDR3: CASSLEGGNTEAFF
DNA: TGTGCCAGCAGCTTGGAGGGGGGGAACACTGAAGCTTTCTTT

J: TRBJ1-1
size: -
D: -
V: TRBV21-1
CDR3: CASSKGQGLLYEAFF
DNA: TGTGCCAGCAGCAAAGGCCAGGGACTCCTTTATGAAGCTTTCTTT

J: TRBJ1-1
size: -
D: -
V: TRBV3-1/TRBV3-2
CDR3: CASTPRGTNTEAFF
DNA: TGTGCCAGCACCCCGAGAGGGACGAACACTGAAGCTTTCTTT

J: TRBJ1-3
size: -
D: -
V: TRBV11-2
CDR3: CASRDSGNTIYF
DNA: TGTGCCAGCAGGGACTCTGGAAACACCATATATTTT

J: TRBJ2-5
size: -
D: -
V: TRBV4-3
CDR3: CASSQDRQLTWAQYF
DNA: TGCGCCAGCAGCCAAGATCGCCAGTTAACCTGGGCCCAGTACTTC

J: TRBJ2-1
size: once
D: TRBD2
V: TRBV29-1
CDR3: CSVVSGRVYNEQFF
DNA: TGCAGCGTTGTTAGCGGGAGGGTCTACAATGAGCAGTTCTTC

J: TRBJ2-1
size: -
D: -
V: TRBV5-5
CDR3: CASSLLFGGGGNEQFF
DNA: TGTGCCAGCAGCCTATTATTCGGGGGAGGTGGAAATGAGCAGTTCTTC

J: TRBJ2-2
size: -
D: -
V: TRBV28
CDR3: CASSSPEEFAGELFF
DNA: TGTGCCAGCAGTTCTCCAGAGGAATTTGCCGGGGAGCTGTTTTTT

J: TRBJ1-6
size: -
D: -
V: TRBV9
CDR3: CASSISPEDSPLHF
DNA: TGTGCCAGCAGCATCAGTCCGGAGGATTCACCCCTCCACTTT

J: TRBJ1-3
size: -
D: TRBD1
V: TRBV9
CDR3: CASATGVGNTIYF
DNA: TGTGCCAGCGCTACAGGGGTTGGAAACACCATATATTTT

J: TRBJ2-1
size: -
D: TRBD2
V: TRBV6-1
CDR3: CASSETSGIVHEQFF
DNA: TGTGCCAGCAGTGAAACTAGCGGGATCGTTCATGAGCAGTTCTTC

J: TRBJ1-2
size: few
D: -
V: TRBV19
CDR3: CASSIIPQSYGYTF
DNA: TGTGCCAGTAGTATAATTCCGCAGAGCTATGGCTACACCTTC

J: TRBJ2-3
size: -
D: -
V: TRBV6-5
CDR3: CASRGERSDTQYF
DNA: TGTGCCAGCAGGGGGGAAAGATCGGATACGCAGTATTTT

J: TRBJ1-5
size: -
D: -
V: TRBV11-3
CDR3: CALPCRGDNQPQHF
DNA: TGTGCCCTCCCTTGTAGGGGGGATAATCAGCCCCAGCATTTT

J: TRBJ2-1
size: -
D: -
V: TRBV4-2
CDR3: CASGEEGGAAWNEQFF
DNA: TGTGCCAGCGGCGAAGAGGGGGGGGCGGCATGGAATGAGCAGTTCTTC

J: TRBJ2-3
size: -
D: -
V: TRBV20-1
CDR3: CSASLGARGDTQYF
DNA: TGCAGTGCTAGTTTGGGGGCGCGGGGAGATACGCAGTATTTT

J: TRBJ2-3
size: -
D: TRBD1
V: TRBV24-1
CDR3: CATSDGQDKSTDTQYF
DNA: TGTGCCACCAGTGATGGACAGGACAAAAGCACAGATACGCAGTATTTT

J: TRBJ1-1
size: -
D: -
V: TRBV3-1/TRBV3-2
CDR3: CASSQGSHTEAFF
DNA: TGTGCCAGCAGCCAGGGGTCCCACACTGAAGCTTTCTTT

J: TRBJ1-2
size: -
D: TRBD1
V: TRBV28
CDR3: CASSSRDRVHYGYTF
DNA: TGTGCCAGCAGCAGCCGGGACAGGGTTCACTATGGCTACACCTTC

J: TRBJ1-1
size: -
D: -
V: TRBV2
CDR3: CATTGAAQAFF
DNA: TGTGCCACAACGGGGGCCGCGCAGGCTTTCTTT